A single TCR beta chain is shown here with its context. In the source study's methods: It was from reference gene primer amplification that nucleated cell counts were estimated. The method was immunoSEQ multiplex PCR; TCRdb's version includes in-frame clones alone and lacks a portion of them. V and J calls and clone size are given by that table; D and trimming were obtained from the DNA. Here the sample spans fewer than 85,000 clones, around 88% being singletons. V lost 1 base and J 5 bases, leaving 12 bases between the germline ends. From germline, CDR1 is SQVTM and CDR2 ANQGSEA. The CDR3 totals 14 residues. This sample was taken from a study of blood T cell repertoires in COVID-19. In the study overall: Nucleic acid was either cDNA or gDNA, and it came from T cells, B-cell-depleted T cells, or PBMCs.

The receptor was isolated from a man aged 60-69 years with acute or convalescent COVID-19. The sample consisted of peripheral blood. The V and J genes are TRBV29-1 and TRBJ2-1; D unclear. CDR3 amino acids: CSVEGLSFDNEQFF. As DNA, the CDR3 is TGCAGCGTTGAAGGTCTCTCGTTCGACAATGAGCAGTTCTTC.